One and the same sample provided the 21 T cell receptor beta chains below, sequenced in a study of Graves' ophthalmopathy and Graves' hyperthyroidism. RNA served as the template for amplifying TCR beta CDR3 regions. First-round RT-PCR relied on HTBI primers, and a second-round multiplex PCR came next. TCRdb used MiXCR to reprocess the multiplex PCR reads, holding one entry per CDR3 protein. The sample records about 620,000 distinct CDR3 sequences, approximately 22% being singletons. The sample consisted of peripheral blood. Receptors originate from a woman younger than 30 with stable Graves' hyperthyroidism. Some clones in this sample may be carry-over from other donors' samples.

There are many counts of this clonotype. The CDR3 coding sequence is TGTGCCAGCAGTCGTGCAGGGGGTTCTGGAAACACCATATATTTT. The encoded protein is CASSRAGGSGNTIYF. V and J are TRBV28 and TRBJ1-3, with 7 bases lining up with TRBD1. Germline V CDR1 and CDR2: MDHEN, SYDVKM. Trimming cost V 5 bases and J 1 base; bases outside gene matches: 5. The CDR3 length is 15 residues.

V is TRBV11-1 and J is TRBJ2-7; D gene uncertain. This CDR3 spans 15 amino acids. Trimming removed 0 bases from V and 2 bases from J, with 11 bases in between. Germline CDR1 SGHAT, CDR2 FQDESV (reference sequence). The CDR3 nucleotides read TGTGCCAGCAGCTTAGCGAACAGCCTTACCTACGAGCAGTACTTC. Protein product: CASSLANSLTYEQYF.

The sample holds many counts of this clonotype. The V and J genes are TRBV12-3 or TRBV12-4 and TRBJ2-2; 7 bases are a match to TRBD1. J gave up 3 bases and V 6 bases, and 7 bases lay outside the gene matches. The CDR3 totals 15 residues. The CDR3 here is CASSMTGWDTGELFF. The CDR3 DNA follows: TGTGCCAGCAGCATGACAGGGTGGGACACCGGGGAGCTGTTTTTT.

This clonotype was recorded many times. This chain uses TRBV6-2 or TRBV6-3 with TRBJ2-7; D is unresolved. The germline V gene encodes CDR1 MNHEY and CDR2 SVGEGT. The CDR3 is 15 amino acids. Trimming stripped 7 bases from V and 2 bases from J, with 18 bases between. CDR3 in DNA: TGTGCCAGCATCCACCAATGGACGCGTCCCTACGAGCAGTACTTC. It is translated as CASIHQWTRPYEQYF.

This clonotype was counted ten times or more. J is TRBJ1-1 and V is TRBV7-9; 8 bases match TRBD1. Germline values: CDR1 SEHNR, CDR2 FQNEAQ (reference sequence). This CDR3 is 15 amino acids long. V shed 5 bases and J 6 bases; nucleotides not matched to a gene: 11. In DNA, the CDR3 is TGTGCCAGCAGCCTATCGACAGGGGTTATCCCTGAAGCTTTCTTT. Translation gives CASSLSTGVIPEAFF.

This sequence joins TRBV6-1 and TRBJ2-7; D is uncertain. Trimming cost V 7 bases and J 2 bases, with 9 bases left between them. The CDR3 is 12 amino acids. CDR1 and CDR2 from the germline V gene are MNHNS and SASEGT. CDR3 bases: TGTGCCAGCATGGACGGAACCTACGAGCAGTACTTC. It translates to CASMDGTYEQYF.

The chain joins TRBV12-5 to TRBJ2-5; D is perhaps TRBD2 (6 bases). V was trimmed by 5 bases and J by 0 bases, leaving 19 bases between them. Germline CDR1 reads LGHNT; CDR2 reads FRNRAP. The CDR3 runs 17 residues. Here the CDR3 DNA reads TGTGCTAGTGGTATACTTTCCGGGACTGCGTACCAAGAGACCCAGTACTTC. Encoded protein: CASGILSGTAYQETQYF.

The chain couples TRBV4-1 to TRBJ2-5; no firm D call. This CDR3 spans 15 amino acids. CDR1 MGHRA and CDR2 YSYEKL come from the germline V gene. Trimming shortened V by 3 bases and J by 2 bases, and 13 bases separated the two germline ends. The CDR3 coding sequence is TGCGCCAGCAGCCACCCAGGAGAAGGACAAGAGACCCAGTACTTC. Translating gives CASSHPGEGQETQYF.

This clonotype was seen ten or more times. The chain recombines TRBV19 with TRBJ1-2; D ambiguous. CDR1 is LNHDA, CDR2 SQIVND, per germline (reference sequence). Trimming pared 5 bases from V and 4 bases from J, leaving 8 bases between. This CDR3 contains 12 residues. CDR3 residues: CASSHGIYGYTF. CDR3 sequence (DNA): TGTGCCAGTAGTCACGGGATCTATGGCTACACCTTC.

There are a few counts of this clonotype. The genes are TRBV4-1 and TRBJ2-7; 7 bases align to TRBD1. The CDR3 spans 16 residues. V lost 2 bases, J lost 2 bases, and 9 bases stayed unmatched. Germline CDR1 is MGHRA and CDR2 is YSYEKL. CDR3 bases: TGCGCCAGCAGCCAAAATATACAGGGGAATCCCTACGAGCAGTACTTC. Translation: CASSQNIQGNPYEQYF.

In this sample, this clonotype turned up many times. The chain combines TRBV12-3 or TRBV12-4 with TRBJ1-1, with 7 bases aligning to TRBD1. The CDR3 is made up of 14 amino acids. Trimming took 5 bases from V and 0 from J; bases not matched to a gene: 3. The CDR3 protein is CASSRQGLNTEAFF. CDR3 in DNA: TGTGCCAGCAGTAGACAGGGCTTGAACACTGAAGCTTTCTTT.

The table lists this clonotype with many counts. The rearrangement links TRBV5-1 to TRBJ1-5; a weak D match, TRBD1 (5 bases). CDR1 SGHRS and CDR2 YFSETQ come from the germline V gene. The CDR3 consists of 15 residues. V dropped 4 bases and J dropped 2 bases, with 13 bases sitting between them. The CDR3 nucleotides read TGCGCCAGCAGCCCTGGGGGGTTCGGCAATCAGCCCCAGCATTTT. It codes for CASSPGGFGNQPQHF.

The sample holds many counts of this clonotype. The V and J genes are TRBV6-1 and TRBJ2-5, with 9 bases lining up with TRBD1. Germline CDR1 reads MNHNS; CDR2 reads SASEGT. The CDR3 runs 15 residues. The V gene end was trimmed by 6 bases and the J gene end by 4 bases; junction bases not matched to a gene: 9. CDR3 bases: TGTGCCAGCAGGTCCGGGACAGGGAGGGGAGAGACCCAGTACTTC. Translated: CASRSGTGRGETQYF.

This clonotype came up a few times. The rearrangement links TRBV20-1 to TRBJ2-7; unclear D gene. This CDR3 contains 14 residues. Trimming removed 3 bases at V and 7 bases at J, with 19 bases between. CDR1 and CDR2 from the germline V gene are DFQATT and SNEGSKA (reference sequence). CDR3 region: CSASTPAGLEEQYF. The DNA of the CDR3 is TGCAGTGCTAGTACCCCGGCCGGGCTAGAGGAGCAGTACTTC.

This clonotype was seen repeatedly, ten times or more. The V gene is TRBV12-5, the J gene TRBJ2-5; tentative D call: TRBD1 (6 bases). Germline CDR1 is LGHNT and CDR2 is FRNRAP. Deletions cut 5 bases from V and 4 bases from J, with 11 bases between. This CDR3 comprises 13 residues. The CDR3 nucleotides read TGTGCTAGTGGTCAAACGGACAGAGAGACCCAGTACTTC. Amino acids: CASGQTDRETQYF.

This clonotype came up many times. The chain uses TRBV28 and TRBJ2-7, with 9 nucleotides matching TRBD2. With 10 bases clipped from V and 4 bases from J, the junction kept 8 bases outside the gene matches. CDR1 is MDHEN, CDR2 SYDVKM, per germline. There are 13 residues in the CDR3. The DNA of the CDR3 is TGTGCCACCAACTGGCTAGCGGGGTACGAGCAGTACTTC. As protein: CATNWLAGYEQYF.

This clonotype was recorded at least ten times. This chain joins TRBV15 and TRBJ1-2, with D possibly matching TRBD1 (6 bases). The V gene lost 3 bases and the J gene lost 8 bases, with 16 bases spanning the gap. Germline-derived CDR1 and CDR2 are LNHNV and YYDKDF (reference sequence). The CDR3 loop spans 14 amino acids. CDR3 residues: CATSSTGPYLGYTF. The CDR3 bases are TGTGCCACCAGCAGCACAGGGCCCTATCTCGGCTACACCTTC. Full variable domain (rest looked up from reference TRBV15 and TRBJ1-2): DAMVIQNPRYQVTQFGKPVTLSCSQTLNHNVMYWYQQKSSQAPKLLFHYYDKDFNNEADTPDNFQSRRPNTSFCFLDIRSPGLGDTAMYLCATSSTGPYLGYTFGSGTRLTVV.

V and J are TRBV10-2 and TRBJ1-5; 7 bases line up with TRBD1. The V gene's germline CDR1 is WSHSY and CDR2 SAAADI. V trimming: 6 bases; J trimming: 0 bases; junction bases outside the gene matches: 8. This CDR3 comprises 16 residues. The chain's CDR3 is CASRSRDSYSNQPQHF. The CDR3, as DNA: TGCGCCAGCAGAAGCCGGGACAGTTATAGCAATCAGCCCCAGCATTTT.

This clonotype showed up many times. The chain links TRBV12-3 or TRBV12-4 to TRBJ1-1, with no clear D. The length of the CDR3 is 14 residues. The V and J ends lost 6 bases and 4 bases respectively, with 15 bases between them. The CDR3 loop reads CASSEPGPSTEAFF. The CDR3 DNA sequence: TGTGCCAGCAGCGAGCCAGGCCCCTCCACTGAAGCTTTCTTT.

This clonotype was found many times. The chain carries TRBV2 and TRBJ2-7; 10 bases fit TRBD2. Per germline, CDR1 SNHLY and CDR2 FYNNEI. V lost 0 bases to trimming and J lost 1 base; unmatched junction nucleotides: 9. CDR3 size: 18 residues. CDR3 sequence (DNA): TGTGCCAGCAGTGAAGCGCAACTAGCGGGGCCCACTTCCTACGAGCAGTACTTC. It is translated as CASSEAQLAGPTSYEQYF.

This rearrangement joins TRBV28 to TRBJ1-5; TRBD1 is a possible D gene (6 bases). CDR3 length: 14 amino acids. V gave up 3 bases and J gave up 5 bases, with 11 bases separating them. CDR1 and CDR2 (germline): MDHEN, SYDVKM. The CDR3 here is CASSFWAGDQPQHF. Here the CDR3 DNA reads TGTGCCAGCAGTTTTTGGGCAGGGGATCAGCCCCAGCATTTT.